These T cell receptor beta chains were read from a single sample in a study of blood T cell repertoires in COVID-19. Profiling relied on immunoSEQ multiplex PCR, and the TCRdb table lists in-frame clones only, not all of them. The sample shows about 58,000 clones, around 87% of them seen only once. Sequenced sample: peripheral blood. These TCRs come from a man aged 55 to 70 with active COVID-19. Both conserved end residues are part of each CDR3. D genes are given only for firm matches. Not all rows give a size; the values are once, few, many and, for expanded clones, a class.

- | TRBJ1-6 | - | TRBV9 | TGTGCCAGCAGCAGCCGGGATATTAATTCACCCCTCCACTTT | CASSSRDINSPLHF
- | TRBJ2-3 | - | TRBV7-9 | TGTGCCAGCGAAGGAAAGGGATCCGAAGGGGCAGATACGCAGTATTTT | CASEGKGSEGADTQYF
- | TRBJ1-6 | - | TRBV18 | TGTGCCAGCTCACCAATGGAGAGCTCCTATAATTCACCCCTCCACTTT | CASSPMESSYNSPLHF
- | TRBJ1-2 | TRBD1 | TRBV5-4 | TGTGCCAGCAGCTTGGTAACAGGGGGTTTTGATGATGGCTACACCTTC | CASSLVTGGFDDGYTF
- | TRBJ2-7 | TRBD1 | TRBV11-3 | TGTGCCAGCAGCTCCCGACAGGGTCTCGGCGAGCAGTACTTC | CASSSRQGLGEQYF
- | TRBJ1-2 | - | TRBV5-1 | TGCGCCAGCAGCTTCGGGGTCAGGGGAAGCTATGGCTACACCTTC | CASSFGVRGSYGYTF
- | TRBJ1-4 | - | TRBV2 | TGTGCCAGCAGAGGGAGTGGTGAAAAACTGTTTTTT | CASRGSGEKLFF
- | TRBJ2-5 | - | TRBV11-3 | TGTGCCAGCAGCTTAGCCGGCGCGAGGGCCCAGTACTTC | CASSLAGARAQYF
- | TRBJ2-7 | - | TRBV6-6 | TGTGCCAGCAGCCCAGGACAGCCCGGGGTGTACGAGCAGTACTTC | CASSPGQPGVYEQYF
- | TRBJ2-7 | - | TRBV18 | TGTGCCAGCTCACTGACACGAGACGGCTCCTACGAGCAGTACTTC | CASSLTRDGSYEQYF
- | TRBJ1-2 | - | TRBV30 | TGTGCCTGGAGTTTGTCCAGTGGCTATGGCTACACCTTC | CAWSLSSGYGYTF
- | TRBJ1-2 | - | TRBV28 | TGTGCCAGCAGTTTGGAGTATGGCTACACCTTC | CASSLEYGYTF
- | TRBJ2-5 | TRBD1 | TRBV5-1 | TGCGCCAGCAGCCAGTTCCACCGGGACAGGGATCGGGAGACCCAGTACTTC | CASSQFHRDRDRETQYF
- | TRBJ2-3 | - | TRBV7-2 | TGTGCCAGCAGCTTCGAGGCTGGGACGCAGTATTTT | CASSFEAGTQYF
- | TRBJ2-5 | - | TRBV28 | TGTGCCAGCGCAACCGGGACTCTGAAAGAGACCCAGTACTTC | CASATGTLKETQYF
once | TRBJ1-2 | - | TRBV18 | TGTGCCAGCTCACGGGAGCTGGACGGCTACACCTTC | CASSRELDGYTF
- | TRBJ2-2 | - | TRBV5-1 | TGCGCCAGCAGCGATCAGGGCCTAAACACCGGGGAGCTGTTTTTT | CASSDQGLNTGELFF
- | TRBJ2-7 | - | TRBV24-1 | TGTGCCACCAGTGATTGGGGCGAAGGTGAGCAGTACTTC | CATSDWGEGEQYF
- | TRBJ1-2 | - | TRBV7-2 | TGTGCCAGCAGCGAATCAACAGGGATTTACTATGGCTACACCTTC | CASSESTGIYYGYTF
- | TRBJ2-4 | - | TRBV19 | TGTGCCAGTAGTATCTCGTTAGCCAAAAACATTCAGTACTTC | CASSISLAKNIQYF
once | TRBJ1-2 | TRBD1 | TRBV6-5 | TGTGCCACAGGGGGTTATAGGGCTTATGGCTACACCTTC | CATGGYRAYGYTF
few | TRBJ2-7 | TRBD2 | TRBV5-4 | TGTGCCATGACTAGCGGGAGTCGGTACGAGCAGTACTTC | CAMTSGSRYEQYF
- | TRBJ2-6 | - | TRBV5-1 | TGCGCCAGCAGCTTGACAGCCTCTGGGGCCAACGTCCTGACTTTC | CASSLTASGANVLTF
- | TRBJ2-7 | - | TRBV19 | TGTGCCAGTAGTATGGGTAACGCCGGGGAGCAGTACTTC | CASSMGNAGEQYF
- | TRBJ2-7 | - | TRBV21-1 | TGTGCCAGCAGCAAACTTACAGGGAGCTCCTACGAGCAGTACTTC | CASSKLTGSSYEQYF
- | TRBJ2-7 | - | TRBV3-1/TRBV3-2 | TGTGCCAGCAGCCTACAGGGAAGCGGGGCAACGGGCGAGCAGTACTTC | CASSLQGSGATGEQYF
once | TRBJ1-5 | - | TRBV28 | TGTGCCAGCGCGGACCTAGCCCGGGGGGGCATTAATCAGCCCCAGCATTTT | CASADLARGGINQPQHF
- | TRBJ2-5 | TRBD2 | TRBV19 | TGTGCCAGTAATGCCGGGGGGGAGGAGACCCAGTACTTC | CASNAGGEETQYF
- | TRBJ1-2 | - | TRBV28 | TGTGCCAGCAGTTTTATCGTTCCGGGGCAGGGAGGCTTCTACTATGGCTACACCTTC | CASSFIVPGQGGFYYGYTF
- | TRBJ2-7 | TRBD2 | TRBV4-2 | TGTGCCAGCAGCCAGGGGGCGACTAGCGGGAGTGTTTACGAGCAGTACTTC | CASSQGATSGSVYEQYF
- | TRBJ1-3 | - | TRBV27 | TGTGCCAGCAGTTTTGCGGCGTATGGAAACACCATATATTTT | CASSFAAYGNTIYF
- | TRBJ1-5 | - | TRBV18 | TGTGCCAGCTCACCAACGGAGACGCGGTTAGCCCAGCATTTT | CASSPTETRLAQHF
once | TRBJ1-1 | TRBD1 | TRBV6-5 | TGTGCCAGCAGTCCCCCAGGGGGCCCGAACACTGAAGCTTTCTTT | CASSPPGGPNTEAFF
- | TRBJ2-7 | TRBD2 | TRBV11-1 | TGTGCCAGCAGCTGGGGGGGCTACGAGCAGTACTTC | CASSWGGYEQYF
- | TRBJ2-3 | TRBD1 | TRBV7-9 | TGTGCCAGCAGCGTCACCGGGACAGTCGCAGATACGCAGTATTTT | CASSVTGTVADTQYF
- | TRBJ2-7 | TRBD2 | TRBV11-2 | TGTGCCAGCAGCTTAGTGGCTAGCGGGAACTACGAGCAGTACTTC | CASSLVASGNYEQYF
- | TRBJ1-3 | - | TRBV9 | TGTGCCAGCAGCGAGGCCCCGGACAGCTCTGGAAACACCATATATTTT | CASSEAPDSSGNTIYF
once | TRBJ2-7 | TRBD2 | TRBV5-1 | TGCGCCAGCCATCCCTTAGCGGGGGACTACTACGAGCAGTACTTC | CASHPLAGDYYEQYF
- | TRBJ2-7 | - | TRBV7-8 | TGTGCCAGCAGCCTACCCGCCGTGGACAGTACGTACTTC | CASSLPAVDSTYF
- | TRBJ2-2 | - | TRBV7-9 | TGTGCCAGCAGCTCCCTTAAGGAGGGCCGGGCCGGGGAGCTGTTTTTT | CASSSLKEGRAGELFF
- | TRBJ1-1 | - | TRBV24-1 | TGTGCCACCAGCTTACAGGGGAACACTGAAGCTTTCTTT | CATSLQGNTEAFF
- | TRBJ2-3 | - | TRBV7-2 | TGTGCCAGCAGCCCCAGACAGGAGATCACAGATACGCAGTATTTT | CASSPRQEITDTQYF
- | TRBJ1-1 | TRBD1 | TRBV7-2 | TGTGCCAGCAGCCGGGACAGGGGCGACACTGAAGCTTTCTTT | CASSRDRGDTEAFF
- | TRBJ2-2 | TRBD2 | TRBV3-1/TRBV3-2 | TGTGCCAGCAGCCTACTAGCGCCCACCGGGGAGCTGTTTTTT | CASSLLAPTGELFF
- | TRBJ1-2 | - | TRBV7-2 | TGTGCCAGCTCGAACTATGGCTACACCTTC | CASSNYGYTF
- | TRBJ2-7 | - | TRBV4-1 | TGCGCCAGCAGCCAAGTGGAGGGGCGAACCTACGAGCAGTACTTC | CASSQVEGRTYEQYF
- | TRBJ2-3 | - | TRBV14 | TGTGCCAGCAGCCAGGGTCCTAGACTCACTACAGATACGCAGTATTTT | CASSQGPRLTTDTQYF
- | TRBJ2-4 | - | TRBV2 | TGTGCCAGCAGTGAAAACCTAGTTCATCAGGAGGCTGCCAAAAACATTCAGTACTTC | CASSENLVHQEAAKNIQYF
- | TRBJ1-5 | TRBD1 | TRBV30 | TGTGCCTGGAGTCCCACGGACAGGGCCAAGCAGCCCCAGCATTTT | CAWSPTDRAKQPQHF
- | TRBJ2-1 | TRBD1 | TRBV30 | TGTGCCTGGAGTGTATCAGGTTACAGGGGGCGGCTAAATGAGCAGTTCTTC | CAWSVSGYRGRLNEQFF
- | TRBJ1-3 | - | TRBV30 | TGTGCCTGGAGTGACGGGTTCACGGGGCAGGGGAGCGCCATATATTTT | CAWSDGFTGQGSAIYF
once | TRBJ2-4 | - | TRBV5-1 | TGCGCCAGCAGTCTAGGCGTTCAAGCCAAAAACATTCAGTACTTC | CASSLGVQAKNIQYF
- | TRBJ1-2 | TRBD1 | TRBV7-3 | TGTGCCAGCAGCCCCAGGGGGCGTAACTATGGCTACACCTTC | CASSPRGRNYGYTF
- | TRBJ1-2 | TRBD1 | TRBV6-5 | TGTGCCAGCAGACTGGGACAGGGCCTGGGCTACACCTTC | CASRLGQGLGYTF
- | TRBJ2-3 | - | TRBV6-4 | TGTGCCAGCAGTCCGAGCGGATCGGGCGCAGATACGCAGTATTTT | CASSPSGSGADTQYF
- | TRBJ1-2 | TRBD1 | TRBV27 | TGTGCCAGCTTGGGGCGCCAGGGGGCATGGTACGGCTACACCTTC | CASLGRQGAWYGYTF
few | TRBJ1-6 | - | TRBV9 | TGTGCCAGCAGTGAACAGCTAAATAATTCACCCCTCCACTTT | CASSEQLNNSPLHF
- | TRBJ2-3 | - | TRBV4-3 | TGCGCCAGCAGCCAAGATTGGTCGCCAGTCACAGATACGCAGTATTTT | CASSQDWSPVTDTQYF